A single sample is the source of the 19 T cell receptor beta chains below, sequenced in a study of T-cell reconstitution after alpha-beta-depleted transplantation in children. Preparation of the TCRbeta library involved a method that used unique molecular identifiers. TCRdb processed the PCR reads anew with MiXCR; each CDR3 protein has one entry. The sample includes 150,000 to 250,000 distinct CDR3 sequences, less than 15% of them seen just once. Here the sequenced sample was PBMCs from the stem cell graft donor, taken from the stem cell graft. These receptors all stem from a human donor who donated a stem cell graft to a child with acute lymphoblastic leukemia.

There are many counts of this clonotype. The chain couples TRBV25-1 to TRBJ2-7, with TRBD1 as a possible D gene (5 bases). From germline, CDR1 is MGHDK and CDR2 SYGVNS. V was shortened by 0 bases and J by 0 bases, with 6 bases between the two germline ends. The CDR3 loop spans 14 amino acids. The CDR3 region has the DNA TGTGCCAGCAGTGAATATGGGGCCTCCTACGAGCAGTACTTC. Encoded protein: CASSEYGASYEQYF.

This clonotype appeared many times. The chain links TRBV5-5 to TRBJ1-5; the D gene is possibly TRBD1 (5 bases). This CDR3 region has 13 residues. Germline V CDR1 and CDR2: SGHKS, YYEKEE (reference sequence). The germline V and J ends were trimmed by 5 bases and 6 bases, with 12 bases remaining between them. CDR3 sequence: CASSRDFVQPQHF. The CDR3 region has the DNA TGTGCCAGCAGTCGGGACTTCGTTCAGCCCCAGCATTTT.

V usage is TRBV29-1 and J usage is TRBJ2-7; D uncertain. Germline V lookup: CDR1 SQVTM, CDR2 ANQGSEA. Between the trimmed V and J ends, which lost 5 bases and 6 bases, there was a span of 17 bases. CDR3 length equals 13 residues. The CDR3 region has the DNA TGCAGCGTTTTTGGTCCATTCTCGGTCGAGCAGTACTTC. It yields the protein CSVFGPFSVEQYF.

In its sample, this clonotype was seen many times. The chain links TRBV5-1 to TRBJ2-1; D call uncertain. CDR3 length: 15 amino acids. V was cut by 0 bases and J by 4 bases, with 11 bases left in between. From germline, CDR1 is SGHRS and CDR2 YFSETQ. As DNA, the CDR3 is TGCGCCAGCAGCTTGGGACCTGGGGTTTACAATGAGCAGTTCTTC. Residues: CASSLGPGVYNEQFF.

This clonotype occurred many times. The CDR3 DNA is TGTGCCAGCAGTGGACACCCCGTGAGGAACGAGCAGTACTTC. Translation: CASSGHPVRNEQYF. The rearrangement links TRBV6-1 to TRBJ2-7; no clear D gene. The V end lost 4 bases, the J end lost 5 bases, and 15 bases lay between the germline ends. The CDR3 spans 14 residues. Germline loops: CDR1 MNHNS, CDR2 SASEGT.

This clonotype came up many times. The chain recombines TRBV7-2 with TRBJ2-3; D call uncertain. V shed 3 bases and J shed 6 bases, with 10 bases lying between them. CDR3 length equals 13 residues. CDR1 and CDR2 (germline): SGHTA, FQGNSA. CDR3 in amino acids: CASSLGQQDTQYF. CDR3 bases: TGTGCCAGCAGCTTGGGCCAACAGGATACGCAGTATTTT.

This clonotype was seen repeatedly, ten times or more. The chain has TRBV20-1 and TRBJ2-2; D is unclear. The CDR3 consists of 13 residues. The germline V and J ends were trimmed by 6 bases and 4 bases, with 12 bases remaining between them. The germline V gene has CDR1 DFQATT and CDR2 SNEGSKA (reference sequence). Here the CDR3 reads CSAAPPGTGELFF. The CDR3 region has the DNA TGCAGTGCCGCCCCGCCCGGCACCGGGGAGCTGTTTTTT.

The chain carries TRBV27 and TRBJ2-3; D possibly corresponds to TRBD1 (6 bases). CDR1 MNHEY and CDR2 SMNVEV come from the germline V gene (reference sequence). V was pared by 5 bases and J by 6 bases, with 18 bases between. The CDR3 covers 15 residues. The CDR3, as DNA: TGTGCCAGCAGTCGCCGACAGGATCGCGCGGATACGCAGTATTTT. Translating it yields CASSRRQDRADTQYF.

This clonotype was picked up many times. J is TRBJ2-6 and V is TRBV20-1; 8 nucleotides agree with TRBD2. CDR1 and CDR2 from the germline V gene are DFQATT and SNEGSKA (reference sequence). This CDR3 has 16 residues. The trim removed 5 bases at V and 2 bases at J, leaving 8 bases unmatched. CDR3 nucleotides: TGCAGTGCTTCCCGACCAGCGGGAGCTGGGGCCAACGTCCTGACTTTC. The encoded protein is CSASRPAGAGANVLTF.

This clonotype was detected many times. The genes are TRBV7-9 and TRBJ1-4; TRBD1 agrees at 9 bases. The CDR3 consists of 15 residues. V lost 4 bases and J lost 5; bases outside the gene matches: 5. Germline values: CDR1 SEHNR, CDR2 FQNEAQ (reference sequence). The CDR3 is CASSSRTGENEKLFF. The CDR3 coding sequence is TGTGCCAGCAGCTCTCGGACAGGGGAAAATGAAAAACTGTTTTTT.

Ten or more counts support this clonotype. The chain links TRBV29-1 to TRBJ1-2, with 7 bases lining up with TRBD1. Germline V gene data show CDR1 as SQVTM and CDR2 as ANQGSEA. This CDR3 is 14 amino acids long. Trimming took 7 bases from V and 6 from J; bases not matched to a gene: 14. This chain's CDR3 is CSGNIRDRGNGYTF. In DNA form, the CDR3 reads TGCAGCGGAAACATCCGGGACAGAGGAAATGGCTACACCTTC.

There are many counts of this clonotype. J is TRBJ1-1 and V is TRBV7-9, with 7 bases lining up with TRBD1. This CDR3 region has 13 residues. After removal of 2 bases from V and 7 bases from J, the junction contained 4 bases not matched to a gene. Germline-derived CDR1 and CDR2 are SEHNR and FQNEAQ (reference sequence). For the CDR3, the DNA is TGTGCCAGCAGCTTACGGGACAGCTTTGAAGCTTTCTTT. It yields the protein CASSLRDSFEAFF.

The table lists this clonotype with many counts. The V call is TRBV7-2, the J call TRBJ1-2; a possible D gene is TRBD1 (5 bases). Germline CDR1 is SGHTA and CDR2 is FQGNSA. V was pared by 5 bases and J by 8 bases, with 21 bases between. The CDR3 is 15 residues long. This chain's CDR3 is CASSPLPGGTGGYTF. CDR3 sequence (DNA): TGTGCCAGCAGCCCTCTCCCGGGCGGGACGGGAGGCTACACCTTC.

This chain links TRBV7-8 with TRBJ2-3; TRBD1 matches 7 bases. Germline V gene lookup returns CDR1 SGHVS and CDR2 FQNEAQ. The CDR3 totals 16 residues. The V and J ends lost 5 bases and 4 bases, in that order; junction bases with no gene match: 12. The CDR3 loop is CASSRPTGLGADTQYF. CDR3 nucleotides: TGTGCCAGCAGCAGACCGACAGGGTTAGGGGCAGATACGCAGTATTTT.

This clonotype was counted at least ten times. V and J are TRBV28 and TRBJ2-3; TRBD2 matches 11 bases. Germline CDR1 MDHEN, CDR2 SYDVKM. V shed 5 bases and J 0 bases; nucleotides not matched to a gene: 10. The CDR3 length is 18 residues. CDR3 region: CASSPLAGGFRSTDTQYF. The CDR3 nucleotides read TGTGCCAGCAGTCCTCTAGCGGGAGGCTTTCGAAGCACAGATACGCAGTATTTT.

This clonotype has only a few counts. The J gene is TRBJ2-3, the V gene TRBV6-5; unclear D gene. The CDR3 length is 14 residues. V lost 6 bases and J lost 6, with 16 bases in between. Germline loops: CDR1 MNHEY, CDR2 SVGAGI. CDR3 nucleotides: TGTGCCAGCAGCTTAGACGTTTCCTCGGATACGCAGTATTTT. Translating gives CASSLDVSSDTQYF.

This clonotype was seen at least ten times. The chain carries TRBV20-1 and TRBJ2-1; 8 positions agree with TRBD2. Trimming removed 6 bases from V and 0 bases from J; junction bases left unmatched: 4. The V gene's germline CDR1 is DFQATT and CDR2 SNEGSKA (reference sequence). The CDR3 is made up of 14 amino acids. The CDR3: CSAAGTSSYNEQFF. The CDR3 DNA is TGCAGTGCCGCGGGGACTAGCTCCTACAATGAGCAGTTCTTC.

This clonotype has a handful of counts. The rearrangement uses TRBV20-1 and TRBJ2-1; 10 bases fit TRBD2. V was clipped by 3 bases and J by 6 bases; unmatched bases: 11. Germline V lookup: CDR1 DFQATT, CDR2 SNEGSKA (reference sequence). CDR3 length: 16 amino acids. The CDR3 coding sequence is TGCAGTGCTAGGGCTAGCGGGAGTTCGAGGGGCAATGAGCAGTTCTTC. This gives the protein CSARASGSSRGNEQFF.

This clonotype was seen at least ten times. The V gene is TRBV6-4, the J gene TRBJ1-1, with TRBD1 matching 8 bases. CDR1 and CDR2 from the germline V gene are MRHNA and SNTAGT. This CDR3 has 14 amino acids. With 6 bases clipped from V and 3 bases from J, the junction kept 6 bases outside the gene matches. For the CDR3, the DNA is TGTGCCAGCAGGACGGACAGGGAGGACACTGAAGCTTTCTTT. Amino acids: CASRTDREDTEAFF.